Here is one T cell receptor beta chain with its context. What it binds is not known. This entry is derived from a study of T cell repertoires in cytomegalovirus infection. Study background: Matching HLA type, along with CMV infection, was indicated by public TCR beta signatures.

Findings of the study overall: Summed frequency of shared TCR beta families picked out CMV carriers who also had the relevant HLA. Clonotype analysis showed dominance of the ex vivo response by HLA-C-restricted CMV-specific TCR beta clonotypes.

The CDR3 is 15 residues long. CDR1 and CDR2 from the germline V gene are LNHDA and SQIVND (reference sequence). Trimming took 2 bases from V and 10 from J, leaving 18 bases between them. TCRdb called the reads again in MiXCR, with one record for every CDR3 protein. There are fewer than 550,000 distinct CDR3 sequences in the sample; 26% occur only once, and roughly an eighth lies in the top ten. The chain recombines TRBV19 with TRBJ2-1; the D gene is possibly TRBD2 (6 bases). Sequencing input: PBMCs. This clonotype originated in a human donor in good health (CMV status not recorded). Some clones in this sample may be carry-over from other donors' samples. The CDR3: CASSINGLVAGEQFF. CDR3 DNA sequence: TGTGCCAGTAGTATAAACGGGTTAGTGGCGGGGGAGCAGTTCTTC.